This is a list of T cell receptor beta chains from one sample in a study of shared clonotypes between healthy human individuals. Produced via immunoSEQ multiplex PCR; TCRdb's table is partial and in-frame only. This table has approximately 2,300,000 clones, about nine tenths appearing once. The sequenced material came from naive CD4+ T cells from PBMCs. These TCRs come from a man aged 18 to 29 in good health. Some clones in this sample may be carry-over from other donors' samples. Both conserved end residues are part of each CDR3. Each record gives: J gene, V gene, clone size, D gene, CDR3 protein, CDR3 DNA. D genes are given only for firm matches. The listing skips clone size in some rows; elsewhere it reads once, few, many or a size class.

j_call: TRBJ1-2
v_call: TRBV30
clone_size: NA
d_call: NA
cdr3_aa: CAWQGWSDGYTF
cdr3_nt: TGTGCCTGGCAAGGGTGGTCCGATGGCTACACCTTC

j_call: TRBJ2-7
v_call: TRBV7-3
clone_size: NA
d_call: TRBD1
cdr3_aa: CASSWGTGGGEQYF
cdr3_nt: TGTGCCAGCAGCTGGGGGACAGGAGGTGGTGAGCAGTACTTC

j_call: TRBJ2-5
v_call: TRBV6-1
clone_size: NA
d_call: NA
cdr3_aa: CASTTGQTQYF
cdr3_nt: TGTGCCAGCACCACAGGGCAGACCCAGTACTTC

j_call: TRBJ1-5
v_call: TRBV2
clone_size: once
d_call: NA
cdr3_aa: CASRRTDYNQPQHF
cdr3_nt: TGTGCCAGCAGGAGAACAGACTACAATCAGCCCCAGCATTTT

j_call: TRBJ2-1
v_call: TRBV7-3
clone_size: NA
d_call: NA
cdr3_aa: CASSLSRDGLAEQFF
cdr3_nt: TGTGCCAGCAGCTTGAGTCGGGATGGGTTGGCTGAGCAGTTCTTC

j_call: TRBJ2-1
v_call: TRBV7-3
clone_size: NA
d_call: TRBD2
cdr3_aa: CASSPGLAGVGEQFF
cdr3_nt: TGTGCCAGCAGCCCGGGACTAGCGGGAGTAGGCGAGCAGTTCTTC

j_call: TRBJ1-5
v_call: TRBV5-1
clone_size: NA
d_call: NA
cdr3_aa: CASSLDWGQPQHF
cdr3_nt: TGCGCCAGCAGCTTGGACTGGGGCCAGCCCCAGCATTTT

j_call: TRBJ2-2
v_call: TRBV2
clone_size: NA
d_call: NA
cdr3_aa: CASSEVFGTLNTGELFF
cdr3_nt: TGTGCCAGCAGTGAAGTGTTTGGGACATTGAACACCGGGGAGCTGTTTTTT

j_call: TRBJ1-3
v_call: TRBV28
clone_size: NA
d_call: NA
cdr3_aa: CASSRRSGNTIYF
cdr3_nt: TGTGCCAGCAGTCGACGCTCTGGAAACACCATATATTTT

j_call: TRBJ1-2
v_call: TRBV6-5
clone_size: NA
d_call: TRBD1
cdr3_aa: CASTALDRGRDGYTF
cdr3_nt: TGTGCCAGCACCGCCCTGGACAGGGGGCGGGATGGCTACACCTTC

j_call: TRBJ2-7
v_call: TRBV28
clone_size: NA
d_call: TRBD1
cdr3_aa: CASSPGQGYEQYF
cdr3_nt: TGTGCCAGCAGTCCGGGACAGGGGTACGAGCAGTACTTC